The next 22 T cell receptor beta chains were all read from a single sample in a study of blood T cell repertoires in COVID-19. Sequencing was performed with immunoSEQ multiplex PCR; in TCRdb, only in-frame clones are kept and a portion is missing. The profile covers about 210,000 clones, with 81% appearing a single time and around 9% taken by the ten largest. The sequenced sample consisted of PBMCs or T cells enriched from blood (not recorded which). The receptors shown here come from a woman aged 45-59 years with acute COVID-19.

The chain employs TRBV11-2 and TRBJ1-1, with a possible D match to TRBD1 (5 bases). V shed 1 base and J shed 2 bases, with 8 bases lying between them. In germline, CDR1 is SGHAT, CDR2 FQNNGV. The CDR3 has 14 amino acids. The CDR3 DNA reads TGTGCCAGCAGCTTAGTCAGGGCTAACACTGAAGCTTTCTTT. Translation gives CASSLVRANTEAFF.

The gene calls are TRBV27 and TRBJ2-7, with D tentatively TRBD1 (6 bases). Germline V CDR1 and CDR2: MNHEY, SMNVEV (reference sequence). The V gene lost 2 bases and the J gene lost 7 bases, with 15 bases spanning the gap. CDR3 length equals 14 residues. The CDR3 DNA follows: TGTGCCAGCAGTTTAAACCCAGGGGCGGTGGAGCAGTACTTC. Translation gives CASSLNPGAVEQYF.

J is TRBJ2-4 and V is TRBV11-3, with 11 nucleotides matching TRBD1. Germline V gene sequence: CDR1 SGHNT, CDR2 YENEEA. This CDR3 comprises 14 residues. Trimming cost V 3 bases and J 8 bases; bases outside gene matches: 3. The CDR3 DNA is TGTGCCAGCAGCTTTGGACAGGGGGCAGACATTCAGTACTTC. Protein: CASSFGQGADIQYF.

This sequence joins TRBV7-9 and TRBJ1-4; TRBD1 agrees at 12 bases. The V and J ends lost 5 bases and 7 bases, in that order; junction bases with no gene match: 5. This CDR3 region has 15 residues. Germline values: CDR1 SEHNR, CDR2 FQNEAQ (reference sequence). CDR3 DNA: TGTGCCAGCAGCCGAAGGGACAGGGGGCCTGAAAAACTGTTTTTT. This encodes CASSRRDRGPEKLFF.

This clone was picked up a small number of times. J is TRBJ2-7 and V is TRBV7-2; D possibly corresponds to TRBD2 (6 bases). The germline gives CDR1 SGHTA, CDR2 FQGNSA. The CDR3 runs 15 residues. V lost 1 base, J lost 3 bases, and 13 bases lay in between. CDR3 DNA sequence: TGTGCCAGCAGCTTAGGCGGGACTGGCTACTACGAGCAGTACTTC. Translating gives CASSLGGTGYYEQYF.

The chain uses TRBV6-5 and TRBJ1-2, with D possibly matching TRBD1 (5 bases). Trimming removed 0 bases at V and 4 bases at J, with 15 bases between. Germline assignment: CDR1 MNHEY and CDR2 SVGAGI. The CDR3 is 16 residues long. The DNA of the CDR3 is TGTGCCAGCAGTTACTCGACATCGACAGTCGTCTATGGCTACACCTTC. This encodes CASSYSTSTVVYGYTF.

This sequence joins TRBV11-3 and TRBJ2-2; 10 bases fit TRBD2. The CDR3 runs to 17 residues. Germline lookup yields CDR1 SGHNT and CDR2 YENEEA. The ends lost 4 bases at V and 4 bases at J; junction bases unmatched: 9. The CDR3 reads CASSSVQRGGLTGELFF. The CDR3 coding sequence is TGTGCCAGCAGCTCCGTTCAGCGGGGGGGCCTCACCGGGGAGCTGTTTTTT.

This sequence joins TRBV14 and TRBJ1-3; the match to TRBD1 covers 7 bases. Germline CDR1 is SGHDN and CDR2 is FVKESK. Unmatched junction bases numbered 10, after V lost 4 bases and J lost 7 bases. The CDR3 is made up of 15 amino acids. CDR3 protein: CASSPTGASANTIYF. Written as DNA, the CDR3 is TGTGCCAGCAGCCCCACAGGGGCCTCGGCGAACACCATATATTTT.

CDR3 DNA sequence: TGTGCCAGCAGCTTATTTCAGGGGCAAGAATATGGCTACACCTTC. Translating gives CASSLFQGQEYGYTF. The rearrangement uses TRBV7-3 and TRBJ1-2, with a possible D match to TRBD1 (6 bases). The CDR3 runs to 15 residues. Between the trimmed V and J ends, which lost 2 bases and 5 bases, there was a span of 15 bases. The germline CDR1 and CDR2 sequences are SGHTA and FQGTGA.

The chain carries TRBV27 and TRBJ2-7; 7 bases agree with TRBD2. This CDR3 region has 16 residues. The germline V gene has CDR1 MNHEY and CDR2 SMNVEV (reference sequence). V was pared by 0 bases and J by 2 bases, with 7 bases of the junction left unmatched. The CDR3 reads CASSLSPGGSTYEQYF. Here the CDR3 DNA reads TGTGCCAGCAGTTTATCGCCGGGGGGTTCAACCTACGAGCAGTACTTC.

V usage is TRBV12-2 and J usage is TRBJ1-4; the listed D gene, TRBD1, was not tested against the DNA. TRBV12-2 counts as a pseudogene. The CDR3 runs to 21 residues. CDR3 DNA sequence: TGTGCAAGTCGCCACCGGGGGCAGGGACAGGGCAGGATTCTAACTAATGAAAAACTGTTTTTT. It is translated as CASRHRGQGQGRILTNEKLFF.

This clone counts as medium-sized. This rearrangement joins TRBV7-9 to TRBJ2-3; no definite D call. The length of the CDR3 is 15 residues. Germline lookup yields CDR1 SEHNR and CDR2 FQNEAQ (reference sequence). Trimming stripped 1 base from V and 5 bases from J, with 13 bases between. Here the CDR3 reads CASSLDAQGGDTQYF. CDR3 sequence (DNA): TGTGCCAGCAGCTTAGATGCCCAAGGCGGAGATACGCAGTATTTT.

V and J are TRBV9 and TRBJ1-5; 7 nucleotides align to TRBD1. Trimming took 1 base from V and 4 from J; bases not matched to a gene: 8. CDR3 length: 16 amino acids. The germline V gene encodes CDR1 SGDLS and CDR2 YYNGEE. The CDR3 region has the DNA TGTGCCAGCAGCGTAACCGGGGGGGACAGAAATCAGCCCCAGCATTTT. Residues: CASSVTGGDRNQPQHF. The variable domain in full, completed from reference TRBV9 and TRBJ1-5, reads DSGVTQTPKHLITATGQRVTLRCSPRSGDLSVYWYQQSLDQGLQFLIQYYNGEERAKGNILERFSAQQFPDLHSELNLSSLELGDSALYFCASSVTGGDRNQPQHFGDGTRLSIL.

This clone was found once. The chain carries TRBV27 and TRBJ1-2; D unclear. This CDR3 comprises 16 residues. Trimming took 1 base from V and 6 from J, leaving 18 bases between them. Per germline, CDR1 MNHEY and CDR2 SMNVEV (reference sequence). CDR3 amino acids: CASSLYLSWERDGYTF. In DNA form, the CDR3 reads TGTGCCAGCAGTTTATATTTATCGTGGGAGAGGGATGGCTACACCTTC.

J is TRBJ1-2 and V is TRBV5-6; the D is unclear. CDR3 size: 15 residues. V lost 0 bases, J lost 9 bases, and 18 bases lay in between. CDR1 SGHDT and CDR2 YYEEEE come from the germline V gene. The CDR3 bases are TGTGCCAGCAGCTTGGCCTTCGCGGCGGGGTACCGCTACACCTTC. This gives the protein CASSLAFAAGYRYTF.

The chain employs TRBV28 and TRBJ1-5; D is undetermined. The V gene lost 9 bases and the J gene lost 3 bases, with 3 bases spanning the gap. Germline V gives CDR1 MDHEN, CDR2 SYDVKM. This CDR3 spans 10 amino acids. This CDR3 reads CASHNQPQHF. The CDR3, as DNA: TGTGCCAGTCACAATCAGCCCCAGCATTTT.

In regard to this clone: This sequence may be a read error, since a much larger clone differs from it by one base. The rearrangement links TRBV6-5 to TRBJ2-1, with 14 bases lining up with TRBD2. Unmatched junction bases numbered 5, after V lost 6 bases and J lost 7 bases. This CDR3 is built from 15 residues. Germline CDR1 MNHEY, CDR2 SVGAGI. CDR3 nucleotides: TGTGCCAGCAGATCCGGGACTAGCGGGAGAAATGAGCAGTTCTTC. Amino acid sequence: CASRSGTSGRNEQFF.

This clone is a singleton in its sample. The chain recombines TRBV4-3 with TRBJ2-5; 7 bases agree with TRBD2. The V gene end was trimmed by 4 bases and the J gene end by 2 bases; junction bases not matched to a gene: 7. Germline V gene data show CDR1 as LGHNA and CDR2 as YSLEER. The CDR3 is made up of 15 amino acids. The chain's CDR3 is CASSPQWGGQETQYF. CDR3 in DNA: TGCGCCAGCAGCCCCCAGTGGGGGGGGCAAGAGACCCAGTACTTC.

V usage is TRBV29-1 and J usage is TRBJ2-3; 7 nucleotides match TRBD1. From germline, CDR1 is SQVTM and CDR2 ANQGSEA. The CDR3 spans 13 residues. V lost 4 bases to trimming and J lost 3 bases; unmatched junction nucleotides: 4. The CDR3 sequence is CSVGQGATDTQYF. DNA for the CDR3: TGCAGCGTTGGACAGGGTGCGACAGATACGCAGTATTTT.

V gene TRBV10-3 combines with J gene TRBJ2-7, with TRBD1 matching over 9 bases. V shed 3 bases and J 5 bases; nucleotides not matched to a gene: 11. The CDR3 totals 16 residues. Germline CDR1 ENHRY, CDR2 SYGVKD. The CDR3 spells CAISDSGQGIVDEQYF. The CDR3 coding sequence is TGTGCCATCAGTGATTCGGGACAGGGAATAGTCGACGAGCAGTACTTC.

The V and J genes are TRBV15 and TRBJ2-7; no clear D gene. The CDR3 runs 16 residues. Germline CDR1 is LNHNV and CDR2 is YYDKDF (reference sequence). The V end was cut by 2 bases, the J end by 0 bases, with 14 bases between. The CDR3 DNA sequence: TGTGCCACCAGCAGATTAGCCCAAGTGAGCTCCTACGAGCAGTACTTC. Translation: CATSRLAQVSSYEQYF.

This rearrangement joins TRBV4-1 to TRBJ1-1; 8 bases line up with TRBD1. The germline V gene has CDR1 MGHRA and CDR2 YSYEKL. V trimming: 4 bases; J trimming: 5 bases; junction bases outside the gene matches: 9. The CDR3 contains 15 residues. CDR3 residues: CASSLFQGAGTEAFF. For the CDR3, the DNA is TGCGCCAGCAGCCTGTTCCAGGGGGCTGGAACTGAAGCTTTCTTT.